A selection of T cell receptor beta chains follows, all from one sample in a study of CD8 T cells in ankylosing spondylitis. Each CDR3 protein gets one entry after TCRdb re-called the 5' RACE reads with MiXCR. Among under 450,000 distinct CDR3 sequences, roughly 17% were seen once, and the ten largest hold 1%. The sequenced sample was blood, either unsorted or a sorted T cell fraction (not recorded which). The receptors here all came from a male donor with ankylosing spondylitis. Each CDR3 is given with its conserved first and last residue.

v_call: TRBV28
j_call: TRBJ2-1
cdr3_aa: CASGTSGNEQFF

v_call: TRBV29-1
j_call: TRBJ1-2
cdr3_aa: CSVDSLNYGYTF

v_call: TRBV18
j_call: TRBJ2-7
cdr3_aa: CASSPGTRTYEQYF

v_call: TRBV11-2
j_call: TRBJ2-7
cdr3_aa: CASSLTSGSLRASYEQYF

v_call: TRBV20-1
j_call: TRBJ1-6
cdr3_aa: CSARAGTGYSPLHF

v_call: TRBV20-1
j_call: TRBJ2-7
cdr3_aa: CSARPGQGLSYEQYF

v_call: TRBV5-4
j_call: TRBJ2-3
cdr3_aa: CASSLAAGRDTDTQYF

v_call: TRBV5-6
j_call: TRBJ1-5
cdr3_aa: CASSLAGYSNQPQHF

v_call: TRBV7-6
j_call: TRBJ2-1
cdr3_aa: CASSLVARTTSSYNEQFF

v_call: TRBV7-3
j_call: TRBJ2-5
cdr3_aa: CASSLMGLVQETQYF

v_call: TRBV10-3
j_call: TRBJ1-1
cdr3_aa: CAISGNSENTEAFF

v_call: TRBV10-3
j_call: TRBJ2-1
cdr3_aa: CAIRDLNEQFF

v_call: TRBV7-9
j_call: TRBJ2-1
cdr3_aa: CASSWDRAWNEQFF

v_call: TRBV7-9
j_call: TRBJ2-3
cdr3_aa: CASSDPEGVSTDTQYF

v_call: TRBV5-1
j_call: TRBJ1-2
cdr3_aa: CASSFQTVNYGYTF

v_call: TRBV4-3
j_call: TRBJ2-7
cdr3_aa: CASSQYGSYEQYF

v_call: TRBV29-1
j_call: TRBJ1-2
cdr3_aa: CSVRDSNYGYTF

v_call: TRBV2
j_call: TRBJ2-1
cdr3_aa: CASGGDLYNEQFF

v_call: TRBV10-3
j_call: TRBJ2-3
cdr3_aa: CAISGDSETDTQYF

v_call: TRBV18
j_call: TRBJ1-3
cdr3_aa: CASSQTGRSTGNTIYF

v_call: TRBV7-7
j_call: TRBJ2-5
cdr3_aa: CASSLAGGFQETQYF

v_call: TRBV18
j_call: TRBJ2-7
cdr3_aa: CASSNRDMSGYEQYF

v_call: TRBV30
j_call: TRBJ2-7
cdr3_aa: CAWSVRGYEQYF

v_call: TRBV11-2
j_call: TRBJ2-3
cdr3_aa: CASSLRGSAFRSTDTQYF

v_call: TRBV20-1
j_call: TRBJ2-3
cdr3_aa: CSARVYYDSGRGHTDTQYF

v_call: TRBV6-2/TRBV6-3
j_call: TRBJ2-3
cdr3_aa: CASSPTPGLAGGPESTDTQYF

v_call: TRBV20-1
j_call: TRBJ1-2
cdr3_aa: CSASTGEYGYTF

v_call: TRBV10-3
j_call: TRBJ2-7
cdr3_aa: CAISGGQGPYEQYF

v_call: TRBV20-1
j_call: TRBJ2-1
cdr3_aa: CSARDASSGGMQFF

v_call: TRBV4-3
j_call: TRBJ1-2
cdr3_aa: CASSQDRPTAAIYGYTF

v_call: TRBV28
j_call: TRBJ2-3
cdr3_aa: CASSPHLGGSSDTQYF

v_call: TRBV15
j_call: TRBJ1-1
cdr3_aa: CATSRDGGTEAFF

v_call: TRBV20-1
j_call: TRBJ2-3
cdr3_aa: CSASPPGWGISTDTQYF

v_call: TRBV20-1
j_call: TRBJ2-3
cdr3_aa: CSARDLAGGPDTQYF

v_call: TRBV5-1
j_call: TRBJ1-1
cdr3_aa: CASSLDRQLHSQSSKNTEAFF

v_call: TRBV30
j_call: TRBJ1-1
cdr3_aa: CAWSPGSMNTEAFF

v_call: TRBV5-1
j_call: TRBJ1-3
cdr3_aa: CASSFGGQDSGNTIYF

v_call: TRBV7-3
j_call: TRBJ2-1
cdr3_aa: CARGGGRVFDEQFF

v_call: TRBV10-3
j_call: TRBJ1-3
cdr3_aa: CATTAGGLGNTIYF

v_call: TRBV5-1
j_call: TRBJ2-2
cdr3_aa: CASSVGQPYPGELFF

v_call: TRBV5-1
j_call: TRBJ1-2
cdr3_aa: CASSYDRGRGYTF

v_call: TRBV9
j_call: TRBJ2-7
cdr3_aa: CASSVAPTGYEQYF

v_call: TRBV5-1
j_call: TRBJ2-3
cdr3_aa: CASSTGQGLGTDTQYF

v_call: TRBV12-3/TRBV12-4
j_call: TRBJ1-2
cdr3_aa: CASRATSGGYTF

v_call: TRBV12-3/TRBV12-4
j_call: TRBJ2-5
cdr3_aa: CASSRTSGGSYQETQYF

v_call: TRBV20-1
j_call: TRBJ2-7
cdr3_aa: CSTGRSSYEQYF

v_call: TRBV19
j_call: TRBJ2-2
cdr3_aa: CASTARSGRANTGELFF

v_call: TRBV10-3
j_call: TRBJ1-1
cdr3_aa: CAISESRTGIEAFF

v_call: TRBV7-9
j_call: TRBJ1-4
cdr3_aa: CASSAFNAGRTNEKLFF

v_call: TRBV18
j_call: TRBJ2-5
cdr3_aa: CASSPLSGEVETQYF

v_call: TRBV2
j_call: TRBJ1-1
cdr3_aa: CASRGQGRNTEAFF

v_call: TRBV5-1
j_call: TRBJ2-6
cdr3_aa: CASSLRSLGSGANVLTF

v_call: TRBV6-1
j_call: TRBJ1-6
cdr3_aa: CASSRSKGTDNSPLHF